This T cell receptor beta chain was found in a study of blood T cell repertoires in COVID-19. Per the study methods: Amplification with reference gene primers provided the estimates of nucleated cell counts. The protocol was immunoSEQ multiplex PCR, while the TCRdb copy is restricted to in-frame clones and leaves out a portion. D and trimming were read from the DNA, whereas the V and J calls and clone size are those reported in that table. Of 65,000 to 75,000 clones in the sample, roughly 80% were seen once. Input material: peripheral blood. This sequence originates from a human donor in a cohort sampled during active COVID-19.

The DNA of the CDR3 is TGTGCCAGTAGTATAGCCCGGACAGGGAAGTCGGGGCGAGAGACCCAGTACTTC. Amino acids: CASSIARTGKSGRETQYF. The genes are TRBV19 and TRBJ2-5; 8 bases are shared with TRBD1. Unmatched junction bases numbered 14, after V lost 1 base and J lost 4 bases. CDR1 and CDR2 (germline): LNHDA, SQIVND (reference sequence). CDR3 size: 18 residues.